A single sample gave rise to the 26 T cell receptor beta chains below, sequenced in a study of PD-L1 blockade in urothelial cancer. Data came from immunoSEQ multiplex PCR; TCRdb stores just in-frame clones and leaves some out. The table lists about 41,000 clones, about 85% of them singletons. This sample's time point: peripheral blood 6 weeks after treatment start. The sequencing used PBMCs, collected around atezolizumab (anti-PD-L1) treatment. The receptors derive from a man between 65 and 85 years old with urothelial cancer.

CDR3 DNA: TGTGCCAGCAGCCCCGGAGGGGCGCGAGATACGCAGTATTTT. Its translation is CASSPGGARDTQYF. This chain connects TRBV5-4 to TRBJ2-3; D may be TRBD2 (6 bases). V was cut by 4 bases and J by 5 bases, with 14 bases left in between. This CDR3 region has 14 residues. Germline-derived CDR1 and CDR2 are SGHNT and YYREEE (reference sequence). The entire variable domain, with the rest obtained from reference TRBV5-4 and TRBJ2-3, is as follows: ETGVTQSPTHLIKTRGQQVTLRCSSQSGHNTVSWYQQALGQGPQFIFQYYREEENGRGNFPPRFSGLQFPNYSSELNVNALELDDSALYLCASSPGGARDTQYFGPGTRLTVL.

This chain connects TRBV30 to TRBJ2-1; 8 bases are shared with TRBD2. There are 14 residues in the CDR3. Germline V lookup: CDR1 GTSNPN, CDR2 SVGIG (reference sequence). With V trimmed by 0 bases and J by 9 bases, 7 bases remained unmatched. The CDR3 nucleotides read TGTGCCTGGAGTGTCGGTAGCGGGATAGGTGAGCAGTTCTTC. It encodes CAWSVGSGIGEQFF.

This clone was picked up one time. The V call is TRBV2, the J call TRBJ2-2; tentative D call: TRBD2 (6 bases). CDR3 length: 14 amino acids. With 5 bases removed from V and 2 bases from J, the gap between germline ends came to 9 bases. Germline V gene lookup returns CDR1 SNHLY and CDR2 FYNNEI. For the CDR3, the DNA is TGTGCCAGCAGTTTGGGGACTAACACCGGGGAGCTGTTTTTT. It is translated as CASSLGTNTGELFF.

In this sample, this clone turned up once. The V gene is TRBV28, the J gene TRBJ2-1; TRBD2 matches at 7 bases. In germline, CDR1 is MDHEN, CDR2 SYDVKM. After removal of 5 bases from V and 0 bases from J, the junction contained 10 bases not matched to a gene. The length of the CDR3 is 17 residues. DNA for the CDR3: TGTGCCAGCAGTCCCTTGACTAGCCAGAGCTCCTACAATGAGCAGTTCTTC. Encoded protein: CASSPLTSQSSYNEQFF.

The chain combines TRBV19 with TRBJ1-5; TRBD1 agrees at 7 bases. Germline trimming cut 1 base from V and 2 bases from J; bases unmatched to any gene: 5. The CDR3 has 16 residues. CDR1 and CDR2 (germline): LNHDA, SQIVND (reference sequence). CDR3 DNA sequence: TGTGCCAGTAGTATAGGATGGCAGGGGGGCAATCAGCCCCAGCATTTT. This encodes CASSIGWQGGNQPQHF. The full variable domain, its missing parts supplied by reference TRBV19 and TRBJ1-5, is DGGITQSPKYLFRKEGQNVTLSCEQNLNHDAMYWYRQDPGQGLRLIYYSQIVNDFQKGDIAEGYSVSREKKESFPLTVTSAQKNPTAFYLCASSIGWQGGNQPQHFGDGTRLSIL.

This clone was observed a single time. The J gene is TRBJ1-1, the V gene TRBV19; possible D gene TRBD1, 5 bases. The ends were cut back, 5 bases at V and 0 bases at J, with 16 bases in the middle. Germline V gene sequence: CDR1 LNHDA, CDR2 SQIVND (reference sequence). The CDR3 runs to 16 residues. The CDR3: CASSSPREGMNTEAFF. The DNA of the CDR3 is TGTGCCAGTAGTTCCCCTAGGGAGGGGATGAACACTGAAGCTTTCTTT.

CDR3 sequence reads: CASSLSLAGGYEQYF. The CDR3 DNA follows: TGTGCCAGCAGTTTAAGCCTAGCGGGAGGCTACGAGCAGTACTTC. The rearrangement joins TRBV28 to TRBJ2-7, with 11 nucleotides matching TRBD2. V was pared by 2 bases and J by 3 bases, with 3 bases of the junction left unmatched. There are 15 residues in the CDR3. Germline lookup yields CDR1 MDHEN and CDR2 SYDVKM.

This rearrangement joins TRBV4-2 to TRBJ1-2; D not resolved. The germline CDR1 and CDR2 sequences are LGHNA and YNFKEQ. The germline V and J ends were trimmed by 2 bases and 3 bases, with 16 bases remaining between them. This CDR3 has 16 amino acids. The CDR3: CASSQTAGLVHYGYTF. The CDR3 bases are TGTGCCAGCAGCCAAACAGCGGGCCTCGTTCACTATGGCTACACCTTC.

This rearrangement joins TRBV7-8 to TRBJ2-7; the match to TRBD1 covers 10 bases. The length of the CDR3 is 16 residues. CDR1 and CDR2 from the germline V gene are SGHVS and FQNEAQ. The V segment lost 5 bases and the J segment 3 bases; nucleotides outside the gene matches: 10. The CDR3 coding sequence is TGTGCCAGCAGCCCTCGCCCGGGACAGGGGTTCTACGAGCAGTACTTC. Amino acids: CASSPRPGQGFYEQYF.

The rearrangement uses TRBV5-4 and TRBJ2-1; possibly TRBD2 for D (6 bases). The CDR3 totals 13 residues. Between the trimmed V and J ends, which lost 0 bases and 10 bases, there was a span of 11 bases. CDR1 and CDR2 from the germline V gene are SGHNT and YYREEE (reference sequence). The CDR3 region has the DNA TGTGCCAGCAGCTTGGCCGCGGGGAGAGAGCAGTTCTTC. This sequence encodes CASSLAAGREQFF.

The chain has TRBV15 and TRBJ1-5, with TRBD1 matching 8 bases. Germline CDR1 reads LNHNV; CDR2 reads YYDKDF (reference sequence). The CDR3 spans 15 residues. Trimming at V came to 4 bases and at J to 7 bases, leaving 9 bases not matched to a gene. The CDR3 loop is CATSTMTGVRQPQHF. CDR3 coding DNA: TGTGCCACCAGCACAATGACAGGGGTTAGGCAGCCCCAGCATTTT.

The CDR3 reads CASSYPQTSGVNEQFF. The CDR3, as DNA: TGTGCCAGCAGCTACCCTCAGACTAGCGGGGTAAATGAGCAGTTCTTC. The V call is TRBV7-9, the J call TRBJ2-1, with 11 nucleotides matching TRBD2. The CDR3 extends over 16 amino acids. The germline V gene encodes CDR1 SEHNR and CDR2 FQNEAQ (reference sequence). The V gene end was trimmed by 4 bases and the J gene end by 7 bases; junction bases not matched to a gene: 9.

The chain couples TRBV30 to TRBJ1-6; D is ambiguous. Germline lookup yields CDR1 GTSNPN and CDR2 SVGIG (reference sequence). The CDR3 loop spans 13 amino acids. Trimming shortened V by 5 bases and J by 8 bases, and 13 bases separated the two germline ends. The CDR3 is CAWERWSDSPLHF. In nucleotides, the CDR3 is TGTGCCTGGGAGAGGTGGTCCGATTCACCCCTCCACTTT.

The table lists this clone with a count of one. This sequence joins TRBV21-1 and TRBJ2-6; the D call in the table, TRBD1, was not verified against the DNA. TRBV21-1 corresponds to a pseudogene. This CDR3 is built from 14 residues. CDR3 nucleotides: TGTGCCACCAAGGGGGCCCCCGGGGCCAACGTCCTGACTTTC. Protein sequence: CATKGAPGANVLTF.

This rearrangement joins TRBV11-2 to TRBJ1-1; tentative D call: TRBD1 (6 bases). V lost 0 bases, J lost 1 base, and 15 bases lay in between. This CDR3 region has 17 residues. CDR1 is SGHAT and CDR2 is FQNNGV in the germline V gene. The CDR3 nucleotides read TGTGCCAGCAGCTTAGAAGGGGGGGGGTATGGGAACACTGAAGCTTTCTTT. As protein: CASSLEGGGYGNTEAFF. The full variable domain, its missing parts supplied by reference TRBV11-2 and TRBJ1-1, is EAGVAQSPRYKIIEKRQSVAFWCNPISGHATLYWYQQILGQGPKLLIQFQNNGVVDDSQLPKDRFSAERLKGVDSTLKIQPAKLEDSAVYLCASSLEGGGYGNTEAFFGQGTRLTVV.

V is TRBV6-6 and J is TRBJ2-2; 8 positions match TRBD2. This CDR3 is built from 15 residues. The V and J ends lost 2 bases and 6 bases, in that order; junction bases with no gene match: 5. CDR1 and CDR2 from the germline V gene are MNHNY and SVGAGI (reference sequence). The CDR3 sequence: CASSYHGGGSGELFF. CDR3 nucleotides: TGTGCCAGCAGTTACCACGGGGGGGGGTCCGGGGAGCTGTTTTTT.

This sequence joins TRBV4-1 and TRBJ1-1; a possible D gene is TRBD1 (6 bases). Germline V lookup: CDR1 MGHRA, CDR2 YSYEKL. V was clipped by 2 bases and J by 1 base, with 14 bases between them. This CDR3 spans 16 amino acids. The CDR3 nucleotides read TGCGCCAGCAGCCAATCGCTATTGACAGGGAACACTGAAGCTTTCTTT. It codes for CASSQSLLTGNTEAFF.

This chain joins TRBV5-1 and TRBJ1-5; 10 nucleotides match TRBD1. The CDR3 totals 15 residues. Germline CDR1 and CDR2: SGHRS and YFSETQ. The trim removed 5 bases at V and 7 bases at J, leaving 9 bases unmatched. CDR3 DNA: TGCGCCAGCAGTCAGACAGGGGGCAATGGACAGCCCCAGCATTTT. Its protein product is CASSQTGGNGQPQHF.

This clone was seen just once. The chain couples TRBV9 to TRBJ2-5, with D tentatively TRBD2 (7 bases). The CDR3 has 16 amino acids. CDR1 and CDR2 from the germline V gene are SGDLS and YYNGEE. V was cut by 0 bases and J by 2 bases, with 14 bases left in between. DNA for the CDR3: TGTGCCAGCAGCGTAGGAGGGGGGCGGGGGCAAGAGACCCAGTACTTC. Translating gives CASSVGGGRGQETQYF.

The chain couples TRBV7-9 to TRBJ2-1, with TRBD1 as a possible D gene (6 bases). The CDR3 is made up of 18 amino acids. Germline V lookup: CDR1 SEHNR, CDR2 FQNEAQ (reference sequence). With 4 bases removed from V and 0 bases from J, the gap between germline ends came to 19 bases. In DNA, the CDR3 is TGTGCCAGCAGCTCCCTCCGAGGGACATATATCTCCTACAATGAGCAGTTCTTC. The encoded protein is CASSSLRGTYISYNEQFF.

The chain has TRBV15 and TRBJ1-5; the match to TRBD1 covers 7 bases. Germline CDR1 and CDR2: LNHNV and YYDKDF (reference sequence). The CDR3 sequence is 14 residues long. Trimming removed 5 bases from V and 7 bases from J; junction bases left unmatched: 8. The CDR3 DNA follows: TGTGCCACCAGCTCTGACTACAGGGGCCAGCCCCAGCATTTT. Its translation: CATSSDYRGQPQHF.

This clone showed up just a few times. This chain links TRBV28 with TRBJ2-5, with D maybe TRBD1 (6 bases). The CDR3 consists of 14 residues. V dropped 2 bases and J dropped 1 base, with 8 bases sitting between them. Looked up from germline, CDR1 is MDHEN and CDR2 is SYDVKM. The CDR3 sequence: CASSLGGSQETQYF. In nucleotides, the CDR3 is TGTGCCAGCAGTTTAGGGGGCAGCCAAGAGACCCAGTACTTC. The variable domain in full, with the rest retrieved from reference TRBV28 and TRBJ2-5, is DVKVTQSSRYLVKRTGEKVFLECVQDMDHENMFWYRQDPGLGLRLIYFSYDVKMKEKGDIPEGYSVSREKKERFSLILESASTNQTSMYLCASSLGGSQETQYFGPGTRLLVL.

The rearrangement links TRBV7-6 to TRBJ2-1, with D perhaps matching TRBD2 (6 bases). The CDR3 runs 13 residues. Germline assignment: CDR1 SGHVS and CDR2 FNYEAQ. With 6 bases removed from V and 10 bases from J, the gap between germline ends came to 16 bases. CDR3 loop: CASRPGGRWEQFF. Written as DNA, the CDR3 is TGTGCCAGCAGACCCGGAGGGCGTTGGGAGCAGTTCTTC.

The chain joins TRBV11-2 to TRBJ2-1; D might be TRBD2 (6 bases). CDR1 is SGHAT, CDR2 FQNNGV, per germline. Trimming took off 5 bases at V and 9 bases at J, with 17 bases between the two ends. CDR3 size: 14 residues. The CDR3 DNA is TGTGCCAGCAGCGCTCTCCAGCGGGTGAGTGAGCAGTTCTTC. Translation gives CASSALQRVSEQFF. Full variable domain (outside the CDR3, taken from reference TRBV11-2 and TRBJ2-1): EAGVAQSPRYKIIEKRQSVAFWCNPISGHATLYWYQQILGQGPKLLIQFQNNGVVDDSQLPKDRFSAERLKGVDSTLKIQPAKLEDSAVYLCASSALQRVSEQFFGPGTRLTVL.

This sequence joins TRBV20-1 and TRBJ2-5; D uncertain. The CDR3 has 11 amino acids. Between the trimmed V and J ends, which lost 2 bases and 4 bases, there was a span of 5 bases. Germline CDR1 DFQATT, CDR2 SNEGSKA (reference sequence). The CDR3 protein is CSARISETQYF. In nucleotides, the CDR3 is TGCAGTGCTAGAATATCAGAGACCCAGTACTTC.

This CDR3 is CASSSAGEKLFF. Written as DNA, the CDR3 is TGTGCCAGCAGCTCGGCGGGGGAAAAACTGTTTTTT. V and J are TRBV7-2 and TRBJ1-4; D unresolved. Germline assignment: CDR1 SGHTA and CDR2 FQGNSA. V was trimmed by 4 bases and J by 8 bases, leaving 8 bases between them. The length of the CDR3 is 12 residues.